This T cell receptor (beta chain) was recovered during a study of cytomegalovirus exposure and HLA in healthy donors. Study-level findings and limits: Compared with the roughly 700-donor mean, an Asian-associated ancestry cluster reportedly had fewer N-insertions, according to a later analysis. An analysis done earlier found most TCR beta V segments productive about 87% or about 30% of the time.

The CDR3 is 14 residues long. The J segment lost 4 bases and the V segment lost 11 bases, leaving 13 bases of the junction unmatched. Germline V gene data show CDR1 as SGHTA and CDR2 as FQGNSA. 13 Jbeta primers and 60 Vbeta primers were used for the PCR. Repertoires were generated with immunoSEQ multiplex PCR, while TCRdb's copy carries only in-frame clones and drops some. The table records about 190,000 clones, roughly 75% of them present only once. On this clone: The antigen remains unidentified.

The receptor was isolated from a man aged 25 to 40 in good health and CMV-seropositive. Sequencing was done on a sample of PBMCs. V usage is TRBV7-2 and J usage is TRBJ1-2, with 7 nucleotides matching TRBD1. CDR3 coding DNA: TGTGCCGCAGGGGGTTATGGGGTCCCCTATGGCTACACCTTC. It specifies CAAGGYGVPYGYTF.